What follows are 25 T cell receptor beta chains derived from one specimen sequenced in a study of cytomegalovirus exposure and HLA in healthy donors. Sequencing used immunoSEQ multiplex PCR; TCRdb keeps in-frame clones, though not all of them. Among approximately 130,000 clones listed, about 83% were seen once. Sequences were obtained from PBMCs. The receptors were sampled from a woman aged 25 to 39 in good health and CMV-seronegative.

This chain joins TRBV7-8 and TRBJ1-5; D is unresolved. The CDR3 extends over 15 amino acids. The germline V gene has CDR1 SGHVS and CDR2 FQNEAQ. The germline V and J ends were trimmed by 3 bases and 3 bases, with 12 bases remaining between them. The CDR3 bases are TGTGCCAGCAGCTTCAACCGGGGTCCCAATCAGCCCCAGCATTTT. Translated: CASSFNRGPNQPQHF.

The chain joins TRBV19 to TRBJ2-7, with 9 positions matching TRBD1. This CDR3 is 15 amino acids long. V lost 5 bases, J lost 4 bases, and 9 bases stayed unmatched. CDR1 and CDR2 from the germline V gene are LNHDA and SQIVND (reference sequence). This chain's CDR3 is CASSGTGQGLYEQYF. The CDR3 DNA is TGTGCCAGTAGTGGAACGGGACAGGGCTTGTACGAGCAGTACTTC.

This clone has a handful of counts. The chain is built from TRBV7-9 and TRBJ2-1, with 9 bases aligning to TRBD2. Germline V gives CDR1 SEHNR, CDR2 FQNEAQ (reference sequence). The V segment lost 3 bases and the J segment 5 bases; nucleotides outside the gene matches: 5. The CDR3 sequence is 15 residues long. CDR3 region: CASSLPGTSNNEQFF. CDR3 bases: TGTGCCAGCAGCTTGCCAGGGACTAGCAACAATGAGCAGTTCTTC.

This chain links TRBV9 with TRBJ2-3, with 7 nucleotides matching TRBD2. In germline, CDR1 is SGDLS, CDR2 YYNGEE. This CDR3 has 15 amino acids. Trimming cost V 0 bases and J 5 bases; bases outside gene matches: 6. The CDR3 bases are TGTGCCAGCAGCGTAGGGGCGGGGGTGAGAGATACGCAGTATTTT. It encodes CASSVGAGVRDTQYF.

This chain joins TRBV2 and TRBJ1-2, with a weak D call TRBD1 (6 bases). The CDR3 is 12 amino acids. Between the trimmed V and J ends, which lost 4 bases and 4 bases, there was a span of 7 bases. Germline V CDR1 and CDR2: SNHLY, FYNNEI. The CDR3 loop is CASSARGYGYTF. The CDR3 DNA follows: TGTGCCAGCAGTGCCAGGGGCTATGGCTACACCTTC.

This chain uses TRBV28 with TRBJ1-4, with D uncertain. Per the germline V gene, CDR1 is MDHEN and CDR2 is SYDVKM. The CDR3 covers 13 residues. V was cut by 2 bases and J by 6 bases, with 7 bases left in between. This chain's CDR3 is CASSLQDYEKLFF. The CDR3 DNA reads TGTGCCAGCAGTTTACAGGATTATGAAAAACTGTTTTTT.

This clone was seen once. The chain joins TRBV4-1 to TRBJ2-3; TRBD1 agrees at 8 bases. V trimming: 7 bases; J trimming: 0 bases; junction bases outside the gene matches: 9. The CDR3 is made up of 16 amino acids. Germline CDR1 is MGHRA and CDR2 is YSYEKL. This CDR3 reads CASTGGDWTSTDTQYF. CDR3 sequence (DNA): TGCGCCAGCACAGGGGGCGATTGGACTAGCACAGATACGCAGTATTTT.

With respect to this clone: One end of the junction fails to match germline, which may point to a read error. This rearrangement joins TRBV6-5 to TRBJ2-5; D might be TRBD2 (7 bases). This CDR3 contains 11 residues. Germline CDR1 is MNHEY and CDR2 is SVGAGI. The CDR3 loop reads CASSGGAGSNF. The CDR3 nucleotides read TGTGCCAGCAGTGGGGGGGCAGGGTCGAACTTC.

V is TRBV27 and J is TRBJ1-6, with 10 positions matching TRBD1. Germline V gene lookup returns CDR1 MNHEY and CDR2 SMNVEV (reference sequence). V was pared by 5 bases and J by 9 bases, with 7 bases of the junction left unmatched. This CDR3 is built from 15 residues. The CDR3 nucleotides are TGTGCCAGCAGTCGTCTTGACAGGGGGCTTTCACCCCTCCACTTT. Translation: CASSRLDRGLSPLHF.

The V call is TRBV2, the J call TRBJ1-6; the D is unclear. This CDR3 contains 15 residues. V was pared by 3 bases and J by 7 bases, with 13 bases between. CDR1 and CDR2 from the germline V gene are SNHLY and FYNNEI. CDR3 protein: CASSEFRRSNSPLHF. CDR3 coding DNA: TGTGCCAGCAGTGAGTTTCGCAGGTCCAATTCACCCCTCCACTTT.

The V gene is TRBV7-2, the J gene TRBJ2-6; D is unclear. The CDR3 is made up of 14 amino acids. The V end was cut by 3 bases, the J end by 1 base, with 4 bases between. Looked up from germline, CDR1 is SGHTA and CDR2 is FQGNSA. The CDR3 DNA sequence: TGTGCCAGCAGCTTTGTATCTGGGGCCAACGTCCTGACTTTC. Amino acids: CASSFVSGANVLTF. Full variable domain (outside the CDR3, taken from reference TRBV7-2 and TRBJ2-6): GAGVSQSPSNKVTEKGKDVELRCDPISGHTALYWYRQSLGQGLEFLIYFQGNSAPDKSGLPSDRFSAERTGGSVSTLTIQRTQQEDSAVYLCASSFVSGANVLTFGAGSRLTVL.

A remark on this clone: Other DNA sequences in this sample translate to the same CDR3. The V gene is TRBV2, the J gene TRBJ2-5, with TRBD2 identical over 13 bases. This CDR3 comprises 16 residues. CDR1 is SNHLY and CDR2 is FYNNEI in the germline V gene. With 1 base clipped from V and 1 base from J, the junction kept 0 bases outside the gene matches. The CDR3 loop reads CASSEGLAGGQETQYF. CDR3 nucleotides: TGTGCCAGCAGTGAAGGACTAGCGGGGGGCCAAGAGACCCAGTACTTC.

This chain joins TRBV11-2 and TRBJ2-5; 12 bases fit TRBD2. The V segment lost 5 bases and the J segment 7 bases; nucleotides outside the gene matches: 5. This CDR3 region has 14 residues. Germline V gives CDR1 SGHAT, CDR2 FQNNGV. The CDR3: CASSPSGGAVTQYF. For the CDR3, the DNA is TGTGCCAGCAGCCCTAGCGGGGGGGCCGTGACCCAGTACTTC. Full variable domain (remainder filled in from reference TRBV11-2 and TRBJ2-5): EAGVAQSPRYKIIEKRQSVAFWCNPISGHATLYWYQQILGQGPKLLIQFQNNGVVDDSQLPKDRFSAERLKGVDSTLKIQPAKLEDSAVYLCASSPSGGAVTQYFGPGTRLLVL.

With regard to this clone: The same CDR3 is also encoded by other DNA sequences in this sample. The chain is built from TRBV5-6 and TRBJ2-5, with 8 positions matching TRBD1. The CDR3 has 14 residues. V shed 2 bases, J shed 2 bases, and the junction held 2 bases outside the gene matches. Germline CDR1 SGHDT, CDR2 YYEEEE. CDR3 coding DNA: TGTGCCAGCAGCTTTGGACAGGGACAAGAGACCCAGTACTTC. It translates to CASSFGQGQETQYF.

The V gene is TRBV15, the J gene TRBJ2-3; TRBD1 might be the D (5 bases). Trimming took off 3 bases at V and 4 bases at J, with 8 bases between the two ends. The CDR3 extends over 13 amino acids. Germline CDR1 is LNHNV and CDR2 is YYDKDF (reference sequence). This CDR3 reads CATSRTAPDTQYF. CDR3 DNA: TGTGCCACCAGCAGGACAGCACCAGATACGCAGTATTTT.

This clone was counted a single time. CDR3 in DNA: TGTGCCCGACAGGGGCGAGAAAAACTGTTTTTT. It translates to CARQGREKLFF. The chain couples TRBV2 to TRBJ1-4; the match to TRBD1 covers 8 bases. The junction had 4 bases not matched to a gene; V was cut back by 11 bases and J by 8 bases. The CDR3 contains 11 residues. From germline, CDR1 is SNHLY and CDR2 FYNNEI.

V usage is TRBV4-1 and J usage is TRBJ1-2, with TRBD1 identical over 8 bases. The V and J ends lost 4 bases and 8 bases, in that order; junction bases with no gene match: 15. The germline V gene encodes CDR1 MGHRA and CDR2 YSYEKL. This CDR3 contains 16 residues. CDR3 sequence reads: CASSRILQGGPGGYTF. The CDR3 nucleotides are TGCGCCAGCAGCCGCATACTACAGGGGGGGCCGGGCGGCTACACCTTC.

In this sample, this clone turned up a few times. The V call is TRBV27, the J call TRBJ1-2; D gene unclear. Germline values: CDR1 MNHEY, CDR2 SMNVEV (reference sequence). There are 12 residues in the CDR3. V shed 8 bases and J shed 3 bases, with 10 bases lying between them. This CDR3 reads CASRDGYYGYTF. The CDR3 DNA reads TGTGCCAGCCGAGACGGGTACTATGGCTACACCTTC.

DNA of the CDR3: TGTGCCAGCAGTGAAGCGAGACAGGGGGAGATCCAAGAGACCCAGTACTTC. The encoded protein is CASSEARQGEIQETQYF. The chain uses TRBV6-1 and TRBJ2-5, with 9 bases that match TRBD1. CDR3 length: 17 amino acids. J was trimmed by 1 base and V by 0 bases; bases with no gene match: 6. Germline CDR1 and CDR2: MNHNS and SASEGT.

This chain uses TRBV27 with TRBJ2-3; 9 bases are a match to TRBD2. Germline loops: CDR1 MNHEY, CDR2 SMNVEV (reference sequence). This CDR3 spans 16 amino acids. V was pared by 5 bases and J by 2 bases, with 8 bases of the junction left unmatched. For the CDR3, the DNA is TGTGCCAGCAGTCATACTAGCGGGCGCTACACAGATACGCAGTATTTT. Protein product: CASSHTSGRYTDTQYF.

This chain joins TRBV7-9 and TRBJ2-1, with TRBD2 matching 13 bases. The length of the CDR3 is 16 residues. V lost 5 bases, J lost 10 bases, and 11 bases stayed unmatched. Germline assignment: CDR1 SEHNR and CDR2 FQNEAQ (reference sequence). In nucleotides, the CDR3 is TGTGCCAGCAGCCCCCGGACCGGGACTAGCGGGGAGGAGCAGTTCTTC. Translating it yields CASSPRTGTSGEEQFF.

V is TRBV6-5 and J is TRBJ2-3, with D possibly being TRBD2 (6 bases). The CDR3 contains 15 residues. The germline CDR1 and CDR2 sequences are MNHEY and SVGAGI. V lost 6 bases, J lost 4 bases, and 17 bases lay in between. The CDR3 DNA follows: TGTGCCAGCAGCCCATTTCCCGGGAGACCAGATACGCAGTATTTT. Amino acid sequence: CASSPFPGRPDTQYF.

V is TRBV19 and J is TRBJ2-7, with TRBD1 identical over 7 bases. The V gene end was trimmed by 3 bases and the J gene end by 0 bases; junction bases not matched to a gene: 8. Germline V gives CDR1 LNHDA, CDR2 SQIVND (reference sequence). This CDR3 is 16 amino acids long. The CDR3 nucleotides are TGTGCCAGTAGTATTTCCGGGACAGAATTCTCCTACGAGCAGTACTTC. Residues: CASSISGTEFSYEQYF.

This chain connects TRBV5-4 to TRBJ1-2; 7 bases fit TRBD1. Germline V gene lookup returns CDR1 SGHNT and CDR2 YYREEE (reference sequence). Trimming cost V 6 bases and J 6 bases; bases outside gene matches: 8. This CDR3 comprises 13 residues. The CDR3 DNA reads as TGTGCCAGCACCCCACAGGGGAGGAATGGCTACACCTTC. Protein: CASTPQGRNGYTF. Full variable domain (missing parts from reference TRBV5-4 and TRBJ1-2): ETGVTQSPTHLIKTRGQQVTLRCSSQSGHNTVSWYQQALGQGPQFIFQYYREEENGRGNFPPRFSGLQFPNYSSELNVNALELDDSALYLCASTPQGRNGYTFGSGTRLTVV.

The chain carries TRBV30 and TRBJ2-1; 11 nucleotides line up with TRBD2. V lost 2 bases and J lost 1; bases outside the gene matches: 4. CDR1 GTSNPN and CDR2 SVGIG come from the germline V gene (reference sequence). The CDR3 is made up of 16 amino acids. The CDR3 DNA reads as TGTGCCTGGAGTATTCCTAGCGGGGGGTCCTACAATGAGCAGTTCTTC. Translated, it gives CAWSIPSGGSYNEQFF.